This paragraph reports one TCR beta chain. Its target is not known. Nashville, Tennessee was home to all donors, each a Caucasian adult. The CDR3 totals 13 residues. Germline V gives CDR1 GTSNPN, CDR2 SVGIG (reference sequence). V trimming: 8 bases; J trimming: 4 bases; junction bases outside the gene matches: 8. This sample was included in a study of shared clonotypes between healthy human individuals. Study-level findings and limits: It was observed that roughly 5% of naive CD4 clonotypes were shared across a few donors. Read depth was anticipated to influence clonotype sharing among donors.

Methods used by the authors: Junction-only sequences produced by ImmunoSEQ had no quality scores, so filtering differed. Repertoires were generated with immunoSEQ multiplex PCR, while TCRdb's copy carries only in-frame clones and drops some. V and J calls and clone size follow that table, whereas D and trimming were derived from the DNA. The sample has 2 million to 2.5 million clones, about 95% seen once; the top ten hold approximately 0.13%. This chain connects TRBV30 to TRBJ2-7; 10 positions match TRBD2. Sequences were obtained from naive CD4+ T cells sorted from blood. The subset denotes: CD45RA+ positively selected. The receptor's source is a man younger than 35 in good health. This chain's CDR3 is CAGASGGAYEQYF. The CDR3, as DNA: TGTGCCGGGGCTAGCGGGGGTGCGTACGAGCAGTACTTC.